This record concerns one TCR beta chain sequence. The sample holds a few counts of this clonotype. Its antigen is unknown. No much larger clone is present one base from it, and per-base qualities are unavailable. The data belong to a study of yellow fever vaccine responses in identical twins (dated by TCRdb to the late 2010s). Regarding the study in general: In the study, vaccine-responding T cell clones were precisely tracked in identical twins.

Study-wide conclusions, independent of this receptor: According to the authors, in identical twins the way T cells responded to vaccination appeared partly convergent and partly personalized.

Looking up the germline V gene (reference sequence) yields CDR1 MNHEY and CDR2 SMNVEV. Trimming removed 4 bases from V and 4 bases from J; the gene matches leave 7 bases unexplained. Its CDR3 holds 14 amino acids, cysteine through phenylalanine. The only DNA kept is the CDR3, 42 bases in frame from the first base. Libraries were built with RT-PCR. Sequenced on an Illumina HiSeq 2500. Starting from the raw public reads, TCRdb applied fastp trimming at Q25, assembled clones with MiXCR and retained in-frame beta chains. Duplicate CDR3 protein sequences are folded into a single record with the most common DNA and genes. The sample contains a few thousand distinct CDR3 sequences, approximately 80% of them found a single time. Of the sample, roughly 2.5% is held by the ten largest clones.

The origin of this receptor is a woman under 30 who received the yellow fever vaccine. Donor details come from another sample of the same person, matched by shared clones. The sequence joins TRBV27 to TRBJ2-7, with 7 junctional bases fitting TRBD1. Source: T cells from blood (PBMCs), unsorted or a sorted subset (not recorded which), taken before or after yellow fever vaccination (not recorded which). The DNA reads as follows: TGTGCCAGCAGTTCCTGGGGGACAGATTACGAGCAGTACTTC. Translated, this is CASSSWGTDYEQYF.